A single sample is the source of the 6 T cell receptor beta chains below, sequenced in a study of shared clonotypes between healthy human individuals. Sequencing was performed with immunoSEQ multiplex PCR; in TCRdb, only in-frame clones are kept and a portion is missing. The sample has 2 million to 3 million clones, approximately 94% seen once; the top ten hold 0.11% to 0.15%. The sample was naive CD4+ T cells sorted from blood. Noted subset: CD45RA+ positively selected. All receptors derive from a man aged 18 to 35 in good health.

The chain links TRBV18 to TRBJ1-3, with D possibly being TRBD1 (5 bases). The CDR3 is 15 amino acids. Germline V lookup: CDR1 KGHSH, CDR2 LQKENI. The germline V and J ends were trimmed by 4 bases and 0 bases, with 10 bases remaining between them. The CDR3 sequence: CASSLQDNSGNTIYF. For the CDR3, the DNA is TGTGCCAGCTCACTACAGGATAACTCTGGAAACACCATATATTTT.

The genes are TRBV27 and TRBJ2-7; maybe TRBD2 (5 bases). Trimming took off 5 bases at V and 4 bases at J, with 21 bases between the two ends. This CDR3 comprises 16 residues. Germline V gene data show CDR1 as MNHEY and CDR2 as SMNVEV (reference sequence). DNA of the CDR3: TGTGCCAGCAGTGCCCATTTTTTGGCGGAGGAATACGAGCAGTACTTC. It translates to CASSAHFLAEEYEQYF.

The V gene is TRBV6-5, the J gene TRBJ2-1; D gene uncertain. The CDR3 has 15 residues. CDR1 and CDR2 (germline): MNHEY, SVGAGI. The V end was cut by 2 bases, the J end by 4 bases, with 12 bases between. The CDR3 DNA reads TGTGCCAGCAGTTACGAAGGGATGGGGTACAATGAGCAGTTCTTC. Its translation is CASSYEGMGYNEQFF.

The chain carries TRBV28 and TRBJ2-7; maybe TRBD1 (6 bases). Looked up from germline, CDR1 is MDHEN and CDR2 is SYDVKM. The CDR3 runs 17 residues. V gave up 4 bases and J gave up 2 bases, with 21 bases separating them. The chain's CDR3 is CASSSIFRQEGAYEQYF. CDR3 DNA: TGTGCCAGCAGTTCCATTTTTAGACAGGAAGGGGCCTACGAGCAGTACTTC.

The chain uses TRBV10-2 and TRBJ1-3, with 11 bases aligning to TRBD1. Germline CDR1 is WSHSY and CDR2 is SAAADI. The CDR3 totals 17 residues. V gave up 0 bases and J gave up 4 bases; unmatched junction bases: 5. This chain's CDR3 is CASSESGQGAGGNTIYF. The CDR3 DNA reads as TGCGCCAGCAGTGAGTCCGGACAGGGGGCAGGGGGAAACACCATATATTTT.

V usage is TRBV19 and J usage is TRBJ1-6; the match to TRBD1 covers 9 bases. The J segment lost 9 bases and the V segment lost 7 bases, leaving 10 bases of the junction unmatched. Germline-derived CDR1 and CDR2 are LNHDA and SQIVND (reference sequence). The CDR3 loop spans 15 amino acids. The CDR3 DNA reads TGTGCCAGTAACGTACAGGGGGCGGAAGGTTCACCCCTCCACTTT. Translated, it gives CASNVQGAEGSPLHF.